This entry is about one T cell receptor beta chain. This CDR3 has 11 residues. Trimming pared 7 bases from V and 4 bases from J, leaving 10 bases between. Germline V CDR1 and CDR2: SQVTM, ANQGSEA. The data stem from a study of blood T cell repertoires in COVID-19. Study-wide context: Samples representing acute and convalescent COVID-19 were sourced from the United States, Italy and Spain. From T cells, B-cell-depleted T cells, or PBMCs came the material, which was cDNA or gDNA.

Original data processing: The authors estimated nucleated cell counts from reference gene primer amplification. TCRdb's table, derived via immunoSEQ multiplex PCR, lists solely in-frame clones and lacks some. The V and J calls and the clone size are those of that table, but D and trimming were determined from the DNA. The sample lists 55,000 to 90,000 clones; approximately 85% were seen once. The sequence came from a woman older than 75 with active or convalescent COVID-19. The chain has TRBV29-1 and TRBJ1-2; the D is unclear. The specimen sequenced was peripheral blood. DNA of the CDR3: TGCAGCGCAGCCTACAGCTATGGCTACACCTTC. It specifies CSAAYSYGYTF.